The sequence of this TCR beta chain was determined in a study of OX40 agonist ivuxolimab in advanced cancers. About the study: Hepatocellular carcinoma, melanoma, renal cell or head and neck cancer occurred in dose-escalation patients. Three individuals attained partial responses, comprising one hepatocellular carcinoma case and two cutaneous melanoma cases. Study results and caveats: Expanded clones were, on average, more numerous in CD8+ T cells than in CD4+.

Libraries were prepared by immunoSEQ multiplex PCR; TCRdb keeps only in-frame clonotypes and omits some of them. The sample has 80,000 or so clones, 90% seen once. Concerning this clone: Its antigen is not identified.

J was trimmed by 3 bases and V by 2 bases; bases with no gene match: 2. The CDR3 has 15 residues. Germline CDR1 reads WNHNN; CDR2 reads SYGVQD (reference sequence). The sequenced sample was CD4+ or CD8+ T cells sorted from blood, obtained in a trial of the OX40 agonist ivuxolimab. The rearrangement uses TRBV10-1 and TRBJ2-3, with 10 bases lining up with TRBD2. The TCR originated in an adult with an advanced solid tumor such as melanoma, head and neck, liver or kidney cancer. Written as DNA, the CDR3 is TGCGCCAGCAGTGAGGTAGCGGGAGGAACAGATACGCAGTATTTT. Translating gives CASSEVAGGTDTQYF.